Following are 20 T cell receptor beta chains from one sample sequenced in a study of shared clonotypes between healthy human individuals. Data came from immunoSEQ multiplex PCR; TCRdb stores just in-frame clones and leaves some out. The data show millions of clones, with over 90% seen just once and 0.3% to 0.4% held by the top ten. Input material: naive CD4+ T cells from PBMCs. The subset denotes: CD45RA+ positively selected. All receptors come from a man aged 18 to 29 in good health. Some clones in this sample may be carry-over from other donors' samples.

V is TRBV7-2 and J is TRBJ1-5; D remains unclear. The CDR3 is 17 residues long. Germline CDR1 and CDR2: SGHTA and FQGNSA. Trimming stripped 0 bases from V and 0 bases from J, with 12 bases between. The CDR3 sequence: CASSLASRFHSNQPQHF. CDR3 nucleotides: TGTGCCAGCAGCTTAGCCTCCCGATTCCATAGCAATCAGCCCCAGCATTTT. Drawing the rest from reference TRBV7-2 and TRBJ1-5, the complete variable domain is GAGVSQSPSNKVTEKGKDVELRCDPISGHTALYWYRQSLGQGLEFLIYFQGNSAPDKSGLPSDRFSAERTGGSVSTLTIQRTQQEDSAVYLCASSLASRFHSNQPQHFGDGTRLSIL.

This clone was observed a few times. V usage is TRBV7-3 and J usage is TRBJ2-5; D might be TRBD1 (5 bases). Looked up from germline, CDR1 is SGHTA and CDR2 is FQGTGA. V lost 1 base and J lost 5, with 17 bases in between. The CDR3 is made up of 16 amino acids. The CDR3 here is CASSLRAPTDRETQYF. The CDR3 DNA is TGTGCCAGCAGCTTAAGAGCCCCGACAGATCGGGAGACCCAGTACTTC. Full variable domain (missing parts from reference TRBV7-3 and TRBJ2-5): GAGVSQTPSNKVTEKGKYVELRCDPISGHTALYWYRQSLGQGPEFLIYFQGTGAADDSGLPNDRFFAVRPEGSVSTLKIQRTERGDSAVYLCASSLRAPTDRETQYFGPGTRLLVL.

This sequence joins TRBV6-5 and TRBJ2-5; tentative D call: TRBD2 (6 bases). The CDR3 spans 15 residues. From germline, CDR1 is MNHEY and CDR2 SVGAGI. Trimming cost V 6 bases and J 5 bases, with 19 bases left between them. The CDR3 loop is CASSTHTAGGETQYF. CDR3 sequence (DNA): TGTGCCAGCAGCACCCACACAGCCGGAGGGGAGACCCAGTACTTC.

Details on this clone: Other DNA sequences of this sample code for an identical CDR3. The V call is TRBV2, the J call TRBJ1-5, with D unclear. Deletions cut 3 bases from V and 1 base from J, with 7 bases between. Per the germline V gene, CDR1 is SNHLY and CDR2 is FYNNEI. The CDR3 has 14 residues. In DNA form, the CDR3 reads TGTGCCAGCAGTGATAGGGAGAGCAATCAGCCCCAGCATTTT. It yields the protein CASSDRESNQPQHF. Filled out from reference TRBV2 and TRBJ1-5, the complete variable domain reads EPEVTQTPSHQVTQMGQEVILRCVPISNHLYFYWYRQILGQKVEFLVSFYNNEISEKSEIFDDQFSVERPDGSNFTLKIRSTKLEDSAMYFCASSDRESNQPQHFGDGTRLSIL.

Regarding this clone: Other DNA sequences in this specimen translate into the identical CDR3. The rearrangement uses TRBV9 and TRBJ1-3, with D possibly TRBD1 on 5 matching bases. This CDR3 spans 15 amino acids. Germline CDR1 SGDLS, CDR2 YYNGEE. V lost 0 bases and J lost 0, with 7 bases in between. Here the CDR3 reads CASSVDGTSGNTIYF. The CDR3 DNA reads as TGTGCCAGCAGCGTAGACGGGACCTCTGGAAACACCATATATTTT.

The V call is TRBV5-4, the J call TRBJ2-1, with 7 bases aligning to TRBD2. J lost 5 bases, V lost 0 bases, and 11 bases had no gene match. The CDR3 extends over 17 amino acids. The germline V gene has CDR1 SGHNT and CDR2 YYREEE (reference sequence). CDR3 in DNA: TGTGCCAGCAGCTTGGCCGGTGGCGGGGGAACTAACAATGAGCAGTTCTTC. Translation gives CASSLAGGGGTNNEQFF. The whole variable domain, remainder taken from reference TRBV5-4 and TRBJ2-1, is ETGVTQSPTHLIKTRGQQVTLRCSSQSGHNTVSWYQQALGQGPQFIFQYYREEENGRGNFPPRFSGLQFPNYSSELNVNALELDDSALYLCASSLAGGGGTNNEQFFGPGTRLTVL.

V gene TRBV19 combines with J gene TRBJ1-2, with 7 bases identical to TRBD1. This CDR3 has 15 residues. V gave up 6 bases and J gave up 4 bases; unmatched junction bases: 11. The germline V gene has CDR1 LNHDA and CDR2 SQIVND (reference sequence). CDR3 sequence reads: CASSNRQGNAYGYTF. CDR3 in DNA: TGTGCCAGTAGCAATCGACAGGGTAACGCCTATGGCTACACCTTC.

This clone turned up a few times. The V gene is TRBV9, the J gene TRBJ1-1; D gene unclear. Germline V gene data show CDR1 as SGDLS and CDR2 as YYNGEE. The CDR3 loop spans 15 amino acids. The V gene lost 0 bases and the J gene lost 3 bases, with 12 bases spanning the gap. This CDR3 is CASSVVMGADTEAFF. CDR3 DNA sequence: TGTGCCAGCAGCGTAGTAATGGGAGCGGACACTGAAGCTTTCTTT.

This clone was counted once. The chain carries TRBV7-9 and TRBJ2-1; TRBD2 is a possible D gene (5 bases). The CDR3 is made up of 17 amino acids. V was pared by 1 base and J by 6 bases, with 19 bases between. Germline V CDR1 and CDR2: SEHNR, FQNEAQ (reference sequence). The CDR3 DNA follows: TGTGCCAGCAGCTTAGGAGTAATGGTGAGGGTTCGCAATGAGCAGTTCTTC. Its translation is CASSLGVMVRVRNEQFF. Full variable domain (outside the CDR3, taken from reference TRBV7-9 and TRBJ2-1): DTGVSQNPRHKITKRGQNVTFRCDPISEHNRLYWYRQTLGQGPEFLTYFQNEAQLEKSRLLSDRFSAERPKGSFSTLEIQRTEQGDSAMYLCASSLGVMVRVRNEQFFGPGTRLTVL.

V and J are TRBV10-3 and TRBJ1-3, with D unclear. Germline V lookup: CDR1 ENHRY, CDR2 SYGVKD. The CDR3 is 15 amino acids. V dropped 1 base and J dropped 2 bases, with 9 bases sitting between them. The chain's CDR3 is CAISEWAGAGNTIYF. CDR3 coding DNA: TGTGCCATCAGTGAGTGGGCAGGAGCTGGAAACACCATATATTTT.

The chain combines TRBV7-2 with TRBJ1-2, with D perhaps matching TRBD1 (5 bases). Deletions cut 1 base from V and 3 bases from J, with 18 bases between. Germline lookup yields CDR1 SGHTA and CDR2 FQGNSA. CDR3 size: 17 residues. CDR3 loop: CASSLEFRDPLYYGYTF. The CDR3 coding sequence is TGTGCCAGCAGCTTAGAATTCAGGGATCCATTATACTATGGCTACACCTTC.

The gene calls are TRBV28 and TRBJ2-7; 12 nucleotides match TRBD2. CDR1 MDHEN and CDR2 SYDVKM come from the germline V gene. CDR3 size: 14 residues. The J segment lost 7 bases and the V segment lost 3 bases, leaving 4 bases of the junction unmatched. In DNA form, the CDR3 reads TGTGCCAGCAGTTTCCCTAGCGGGAGGGGTGAGCAGTACTTC. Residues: CASSFPSGRGEQYF.

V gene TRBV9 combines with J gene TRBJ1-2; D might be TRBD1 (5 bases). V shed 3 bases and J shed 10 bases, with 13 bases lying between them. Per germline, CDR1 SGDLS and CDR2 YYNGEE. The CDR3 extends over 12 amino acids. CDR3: CASSAQTGSYTF. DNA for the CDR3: TGTGCCAGCAGCGCCCAAACAGGTTCCTACACCTTC.

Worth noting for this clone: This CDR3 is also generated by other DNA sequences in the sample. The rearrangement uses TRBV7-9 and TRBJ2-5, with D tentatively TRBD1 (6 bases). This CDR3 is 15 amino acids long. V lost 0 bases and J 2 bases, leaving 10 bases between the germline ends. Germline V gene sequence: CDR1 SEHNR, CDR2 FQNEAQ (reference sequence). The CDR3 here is CASSLARTVQETQYF. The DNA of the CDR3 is TGTGCCAGCAGCTTAGCCCGGACAGTTCAAGAGACCCAGTACTTC.

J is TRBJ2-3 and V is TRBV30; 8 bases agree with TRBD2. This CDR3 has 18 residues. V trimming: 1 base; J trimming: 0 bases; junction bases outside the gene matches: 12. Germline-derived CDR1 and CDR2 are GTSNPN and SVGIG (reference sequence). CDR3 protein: CAWSARPMTSASTDTQYF. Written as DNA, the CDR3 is TGTGCCTGGAGTGCCCGCCCGATGACTAGCGCTAGCACAGATACGCAGTATTTT.

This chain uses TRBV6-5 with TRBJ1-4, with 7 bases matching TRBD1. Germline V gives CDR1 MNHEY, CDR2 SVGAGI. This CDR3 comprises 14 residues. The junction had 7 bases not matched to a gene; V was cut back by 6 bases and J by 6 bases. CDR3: CASSQDRRDEKLFF. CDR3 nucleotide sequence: TGTGCCAGCAGCCAGGACAGGCGAGATGAAAAACTGTTTTTT.

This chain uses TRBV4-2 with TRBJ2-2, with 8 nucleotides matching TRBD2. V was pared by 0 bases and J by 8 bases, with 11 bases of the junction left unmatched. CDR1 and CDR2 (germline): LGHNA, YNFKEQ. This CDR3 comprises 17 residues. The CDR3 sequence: CASSQDYTGRAQGELFF. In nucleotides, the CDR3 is TGTGCCAGCAGCCAAGATTATACCGGGAGGGCCCAAGGGGAGCTGTTTTTT.

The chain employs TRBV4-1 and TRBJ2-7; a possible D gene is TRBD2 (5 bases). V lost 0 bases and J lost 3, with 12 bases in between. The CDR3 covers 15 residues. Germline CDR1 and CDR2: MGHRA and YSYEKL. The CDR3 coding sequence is TGCGCCAGCAGCCAAGATTTATCGGGGTTCTACGAGCAGTACTTC. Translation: CASSQDLSGFYEQYF.

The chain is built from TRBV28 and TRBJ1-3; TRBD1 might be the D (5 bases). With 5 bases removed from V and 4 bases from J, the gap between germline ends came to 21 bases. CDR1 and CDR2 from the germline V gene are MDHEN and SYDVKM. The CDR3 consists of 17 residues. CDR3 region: CASSQLREGVKGNTIYF. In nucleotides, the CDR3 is TGTGCCAGCAGTCAACTACGTGAAGGGGTTAAGGGAAACACCATATATTTT.

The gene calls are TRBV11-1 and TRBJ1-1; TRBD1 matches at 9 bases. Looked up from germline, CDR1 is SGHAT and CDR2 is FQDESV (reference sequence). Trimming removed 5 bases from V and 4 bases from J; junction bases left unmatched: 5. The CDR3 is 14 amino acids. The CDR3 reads CASSQGQGSTEAFF. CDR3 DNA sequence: TGTGCCAGCAGCCAGGGACAGGGTAGCACTGAAGCTTTCTTT.